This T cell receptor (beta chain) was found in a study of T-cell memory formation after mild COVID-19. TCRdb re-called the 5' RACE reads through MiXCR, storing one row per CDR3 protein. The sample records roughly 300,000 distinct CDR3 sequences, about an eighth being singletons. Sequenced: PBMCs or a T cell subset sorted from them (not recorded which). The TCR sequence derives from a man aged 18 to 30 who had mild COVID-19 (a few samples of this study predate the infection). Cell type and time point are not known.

The CDR3 region is CASRNQPYRGADTQYF. For the CDR3, the DNA is TGTGCCAGCAGAAACCAGCCTTATAGAGGGGCAGATACGCAGTATTTT. This chain links TRBV6-6 with TRBJ2-3; D tentatively fits TRBD1 or TRBD2 (5 bases each). From germline, CDR1 is MNHNY and CDR2 SVGAGI (reference sequence). V lost 6 bases and J lost 4, with 20 bases in between. This CDR3 has 16 amino acids.